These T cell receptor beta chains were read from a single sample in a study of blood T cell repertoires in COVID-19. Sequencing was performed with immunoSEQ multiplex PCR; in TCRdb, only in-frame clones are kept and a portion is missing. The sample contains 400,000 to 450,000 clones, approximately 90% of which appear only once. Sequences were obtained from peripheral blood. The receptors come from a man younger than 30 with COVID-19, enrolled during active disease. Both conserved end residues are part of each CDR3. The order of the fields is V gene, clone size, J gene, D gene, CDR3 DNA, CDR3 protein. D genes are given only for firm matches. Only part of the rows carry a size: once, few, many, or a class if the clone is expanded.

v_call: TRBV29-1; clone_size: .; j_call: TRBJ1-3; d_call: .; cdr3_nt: TGCAGCGTTGAGCAGAACTCTGGAAACACCATATATTTT; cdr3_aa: CSVEQNSGNTIYF
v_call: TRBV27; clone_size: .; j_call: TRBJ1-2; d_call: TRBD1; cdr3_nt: TGTGCCAGCAGTTCTATGGACGCCAGGGGGCAAGTAAACGGCTACACCTTC; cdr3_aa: CASSSMDARGQVNGYTF
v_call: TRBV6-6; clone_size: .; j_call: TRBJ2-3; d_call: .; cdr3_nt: TGTGCCAGCAGCCTTTCTGGCCCAGACACAGATACGCAGTATTTT; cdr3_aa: CASSLSGPDTDTQYF
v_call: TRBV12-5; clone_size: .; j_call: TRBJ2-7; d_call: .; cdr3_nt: TGTGCTAGTGGTTTTGGCAGGGGGAGGACCGAGCAGTACTTC; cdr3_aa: CASGFGRGRTEQYF
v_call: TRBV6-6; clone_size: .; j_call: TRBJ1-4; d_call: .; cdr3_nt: TGTGCCAGCACCTCAGGAACAACTAATGAAAAACTGTTTTTT; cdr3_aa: CASTSGTTNEKLFF
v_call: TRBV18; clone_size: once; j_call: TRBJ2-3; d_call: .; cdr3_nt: TGTGCCAGCTCACCACCCATCGGAGGGACGAACACAGATACGCAGTATTTT; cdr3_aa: CASSPPIGGTNTDTQYF
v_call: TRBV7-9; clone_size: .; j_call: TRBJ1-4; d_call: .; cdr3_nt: TGTGCCAGCCGGGGGGGAACAACTAATGAAAAACTGTTTTTT; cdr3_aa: CASRGGTTNEKLFF
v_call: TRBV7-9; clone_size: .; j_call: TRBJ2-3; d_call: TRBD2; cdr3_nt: TGTGCCAGCAGCCCCCACCGCACTAGCGGGGGGGCTCGCGCAGATACGCAGTATTTT; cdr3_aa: CASSPHRTSGGARADTQYF
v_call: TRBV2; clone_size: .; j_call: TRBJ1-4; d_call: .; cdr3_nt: TGTGCCAGCAGTGATCTAGGAGGAGGAGTTGGCGAAAAACTGTTTTTT; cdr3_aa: CASSDLGGGVGEKLFF
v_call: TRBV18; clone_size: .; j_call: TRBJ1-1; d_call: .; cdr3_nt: TGTGCCAGCTCGCTCCGGACAGAGAACACTGAAGCTTTCTTT; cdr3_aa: CASSLRTENTEAFF
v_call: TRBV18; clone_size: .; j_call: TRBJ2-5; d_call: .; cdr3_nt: TGTGCCAGCTCACCAAGAAGAGGCCCAGAGACCCAGTACTTC; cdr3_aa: CASSPRRGPETQYF
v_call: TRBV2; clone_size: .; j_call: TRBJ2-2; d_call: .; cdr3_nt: TGTGCCAGCAGACAGGGAACCGGGGAGCTGTTTTTT; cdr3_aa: CASRQGTGELFF
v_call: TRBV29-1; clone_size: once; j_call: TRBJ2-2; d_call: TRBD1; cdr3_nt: TGCAGCGTTAAAAGCCTATACTCGACAGGGCTGAACACCGGGGAGCTGTTTTTT; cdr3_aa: CSVKSLYSTGLNTGELFF
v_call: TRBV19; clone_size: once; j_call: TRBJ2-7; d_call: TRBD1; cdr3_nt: TGTGCCAGTAGAAACCCAGGGGGAGAAAGGTACGAGCAGTACTTC; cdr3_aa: CASRNPGGERYEQYF
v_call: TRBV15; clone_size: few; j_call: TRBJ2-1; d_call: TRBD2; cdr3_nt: TGTGCCACCAGCAGAGATTACGGTAGCGGGAGGCATGAGCAGTTCTTC; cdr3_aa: CATSRDYGSGRHEQFF
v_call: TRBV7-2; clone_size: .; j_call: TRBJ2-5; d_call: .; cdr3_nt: TGTGCCAGCAGGTTCGACAGAAATCAAGAGACCCAGTACTTC; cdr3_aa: CASRFDRNQETQYF
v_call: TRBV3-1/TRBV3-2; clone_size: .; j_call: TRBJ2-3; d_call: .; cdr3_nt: TGTGCCAGCAGCCAAAAAATGGCTAGTAGGAGCACAGATACGCAGTATTTT; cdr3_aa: CASSQKMASRSTDTQYF
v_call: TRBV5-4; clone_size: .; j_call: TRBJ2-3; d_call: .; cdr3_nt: TGTGCCAGCAGCTTGTGGGCCCTGGTTTCAGATACGCAGTATTTT; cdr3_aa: CASSLWALVSDTQYF
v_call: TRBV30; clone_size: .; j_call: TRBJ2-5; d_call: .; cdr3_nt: TGTGCCTGGAGTGTACGGGAACAAGAGACCCAGTACTTC; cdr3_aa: CAWSVREQETQYF
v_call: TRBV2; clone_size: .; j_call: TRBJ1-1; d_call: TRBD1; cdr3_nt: TGTGCCAGCAAAGGGGTACAGGGGGATATTGAAGCTTTCTTT; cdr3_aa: CASKGVQGDIEAFF
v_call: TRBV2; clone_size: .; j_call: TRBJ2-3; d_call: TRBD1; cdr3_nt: TGTGCCAGCAGTCGGGACAGGACCACAGATACGCAGTATTTT; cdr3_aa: CASSRDRTTDTQYF
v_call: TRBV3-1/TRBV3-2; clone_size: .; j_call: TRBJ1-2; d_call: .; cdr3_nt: TGTGCCAGCAGCCAAGCACAGTATGGCTACACCTTC; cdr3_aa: CASSQAQYGYTF
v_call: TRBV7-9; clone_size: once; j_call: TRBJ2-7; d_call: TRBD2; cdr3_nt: TGTGCCAGCAGTACTGGGAGCGGGATCTACGAGCAGTACTTC; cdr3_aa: CASSTGSGIYEQYF
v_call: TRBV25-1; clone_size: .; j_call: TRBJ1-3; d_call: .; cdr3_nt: TGTGCCAGCAGTGATGACAGGCATCTCTCTGGAAACACCATATATTTT; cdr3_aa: CASSDDRHLSGNTIYF
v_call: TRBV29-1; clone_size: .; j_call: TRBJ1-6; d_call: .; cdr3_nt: TGCAGCGTTCTGACCGGGACACCCGACTCACCCCTCCACTTT; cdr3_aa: CSVLTGTPDSPLHF
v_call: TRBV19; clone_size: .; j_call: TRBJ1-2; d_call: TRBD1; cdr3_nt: TGTGCCAGTAGTCCAAACCACAGGGGGCGAGGCTATGGCTACACCTTC; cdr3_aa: CASSPNHRGRGYGYTF
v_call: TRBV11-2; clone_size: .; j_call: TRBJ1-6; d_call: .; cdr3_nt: TGTGCCAGCAGCCCAAACGAGAAGTTGAGCTCCTATAATTCACCCCTCCACTTT; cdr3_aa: CASSPNEKLSSYNSPLHF
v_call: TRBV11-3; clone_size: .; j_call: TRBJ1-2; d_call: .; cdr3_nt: TGTGCCAGCAGCTTAAGCCGATATGGCTACACCTTC; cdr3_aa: CASSLSRYGYTF
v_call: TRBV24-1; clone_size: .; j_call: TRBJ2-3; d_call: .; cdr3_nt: TGTGCCACCAGATCGACAGATAGCACAGATACGCAGTATTTT; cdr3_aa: CATRSTDSTDTQYF
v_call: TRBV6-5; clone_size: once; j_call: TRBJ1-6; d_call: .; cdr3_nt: TGTGCCACCATGGCAGGGCGTGGTTCACCCCTCCACTTT; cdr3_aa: CATMAGRGSPLHF
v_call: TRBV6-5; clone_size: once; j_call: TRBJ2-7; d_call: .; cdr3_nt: TGTGCCAGCAGTTTCCGTGGACAGTCCAGGCCCGAGCAGTACTTC; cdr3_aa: CASSFRGQSRPEQYF
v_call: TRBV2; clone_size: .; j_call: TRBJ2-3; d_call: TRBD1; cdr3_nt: TGTGCCAGCAGTGAGGACAGGCTAAGCACAGATACGCAGTATTTT; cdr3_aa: CASSEDRLSTDTQYF
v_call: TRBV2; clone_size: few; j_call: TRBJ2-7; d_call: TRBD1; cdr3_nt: TGTGCCAGCAGTGGCCTAGGGGGCTTCGAGCAGTACTTC; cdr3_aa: CASSGLGGFEQYF
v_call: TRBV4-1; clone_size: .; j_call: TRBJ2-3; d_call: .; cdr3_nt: TGCGCCAGCAGCCAATGGGCGGGCCGGGTGGATACGCAGTATTTT; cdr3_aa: CASSQWAGRVDTQYF
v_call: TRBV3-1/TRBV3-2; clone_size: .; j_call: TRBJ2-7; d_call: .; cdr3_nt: TGTGCCAGCAGCCCGTTTGTACGGGGGTACGAGCAGTACTTC; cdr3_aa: CASSPFVRGYEQYF
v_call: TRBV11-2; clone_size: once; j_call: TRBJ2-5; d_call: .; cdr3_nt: TGTGCCAGCAGCTACAACAGGGGGGGCGAGACCCAGTACTTC; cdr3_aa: CASSYNRGGETQYF
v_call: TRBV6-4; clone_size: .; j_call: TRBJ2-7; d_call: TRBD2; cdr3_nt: TGTGCCAGCAGTGACGGGAGGGTCCTGTTCTACGAGCAGTACTTC; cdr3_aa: CASSDGRVLFYEQYF
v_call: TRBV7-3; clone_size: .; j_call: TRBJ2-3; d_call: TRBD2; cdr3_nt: TGTGCCAGCAGCCTCCGACTAGCGGGACGTGATACGCAGTATTTT; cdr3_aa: CASSLRLAGRDTQYF
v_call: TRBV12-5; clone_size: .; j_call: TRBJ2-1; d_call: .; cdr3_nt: TGTGCTAGTGGTTTGGTAATGCTACAGGGTGGTTACAATGAGCAGTTCTTC; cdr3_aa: CASGLVMLQGGYNEQFF
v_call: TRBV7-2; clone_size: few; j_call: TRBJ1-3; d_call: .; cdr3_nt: TGTGCCAGCAGCTTACACCCCCGGGGCACCATATATTTT; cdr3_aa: CASSLHPRGTIYF